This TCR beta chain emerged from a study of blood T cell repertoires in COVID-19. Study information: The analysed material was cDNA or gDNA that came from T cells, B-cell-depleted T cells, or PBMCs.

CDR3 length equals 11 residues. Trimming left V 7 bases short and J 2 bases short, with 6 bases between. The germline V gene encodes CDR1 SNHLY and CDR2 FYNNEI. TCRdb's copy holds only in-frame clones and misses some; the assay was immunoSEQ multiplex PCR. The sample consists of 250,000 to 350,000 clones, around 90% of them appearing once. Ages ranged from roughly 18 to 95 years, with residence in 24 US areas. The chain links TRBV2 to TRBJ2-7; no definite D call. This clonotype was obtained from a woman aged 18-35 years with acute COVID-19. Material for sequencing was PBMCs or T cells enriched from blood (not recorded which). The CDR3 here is CASTGAYEQYF. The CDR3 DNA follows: TGTGCCAGCACCGGAGCCTACGAGCAGTACTTC.